The clone carrying this T cell receptor beta chain was recorded once. Its antigen is not known. This sample stems from a study of OX40 agonist ivuxolimab in advanced cancers. Whole-study context: With ivuxolimab, an agonistic anti-OX40 (CD134) antibody, patients were treated. Patients achieving partial responses numbered three: one hepatocellular carcinoma case and two cutaneous melanoma cases.

TCRdb's copy holds only in-frame clones and misses some; the assay was immunoSEQ multiplex PCR. Counted here are under 100,000 clones, approximately 83% occurring once; the ten biggest clones make up roughly 5.5%. Study-wide results and caveats: Expanded clones were, on average, more numerous in CD8+ T cells than in CD4+.

Germline V gene lookup returns CDR1 MRHNA and CDR2 SNTAGT. This CDR3 is built from 15 residues. With 8 bases removed from V and 1 base from J, the gap between germline ends came to 15 bases. The sequencing used CD4+ or CD8+ T cells sorted from blood, collected in a trial of the OX40 agonist ivuxolimab. The chain uses TRBV6-4 and TRBJ2-4; D is ambiguous. This sequence originates from an adult with an advanced solid tumor such as melanoma, head and neck, liver or kidney cancer. The CDR3 DNA sequence: TGTGCCAGCCTAAAAAGCTCCATGGCCAAAAACATTCAGTACTTC. Translation gives CASLKSSMAKNIQYF.